These T cell receptor beta chains were read from a single sample in a study of T cells after yellow fever vaccination. TCRdb redid the calling of the 5' RACE reads with MiXCR, one entry per CDR3 protein. The sample lists 10,000 or so distinct CDR3 sequences; approximately 5% were seen once. This specimen was PBMCs, either bulk or a sorted T-cell subset (CD4+, CD8+, memory, or dextramer-sorted; not recorded which), taken on the day of the yellow fever booster vaccination. These receptor sequences come from a man aged 25 to 45 who received the YFV17D yellow fever vaccine. The conserved cysteine and the conserved F or W are not part of the CDR3 here.

J | V | CDR3
TRBJ2-7 | TRBV2 | ASTLSDSYEQY
TRBJ1-6 | TRBV3-1 | ASSQAAFSSYNSPLH
TRBJ2-7 | TRBV29-1 | SVAKGQGAREQY
TRBJ2-1 | TRBV29-1 | SVEGAGLNEQF
TRBJ2-2 | TRBV7-8 | ASSPGTLTGELF
TRBJ2-4 | TRBV29-1 | SVARANIQY
TRBJ1-2 | TRBV6-6 | ASSPGGNYGYT
TRBJ1-4 | TRBV4-3 | ASSQAHGTNEKLF
TRBJ2-1 | TRBV6-2/TRBV6-3 | ASSSYDKNEQF
TRBJ2-2 | TRBV20-1 | SARDHQGQFTGELF
TRBJ2-1 | TRBV12-3/TRBV12-4 | ASSPHRTSVMQEQF
TRBJ2-7 | TRBV7-6 | ASSRGTSGSTYEQY
TRBJ2-5 | TRBV10-3 | ATGTGGETQY
TRBJ2-2 | TRBV6-1 | ASTLSGTTGELF
TRBJ2-3 | TRBV28 | ASRGRNTDTQY
TRBJ1-5 | TRBV6-5 | ASSYSIGNNQPQH
TRBJ1-5 | TRBV29-1 | STLPGQGANQPQH
TRBJ2-1 | TRBV19 | ASTDSRYNEQF
TRBJ2-5 | TRBV29-1 | SVSPNQETQY
TRBJ2-1 | TRBV6-2/TRBV6-3 | ASSSRAGAYNEQF
TRBJ2-3 | TRBV15 | ATSIGTVDTQY
TRBJ2-3 | TRBV7-2 | ASSFVDSSTDTQY
TRBJ2-3 | TRBV21-1 | ASSKGRGGGGTDTQY
TRBJ2-1 | TRBV19 | ASSRQGSPYNEQF
TRBJ1-1 | TRBV9 | ASSVEPTGVNTEAF
TRBJ1-1 | TRBV20-1 | SAVGALGAF
TRBJ2-7 | TRBV20-1 | SARLLFYEQY
TRBJ2-7 | TRBV9 | ASSVGGISYEQY
TRBJ2-1 | TRBV7-3 | ASSLRLHNEQF
TRBJ2-7 | TRBV10-3 | AISESQRHSYEQY
TRBJ2-7 | TRBV7-2 | ASSPGQVPREQY
TRBJ2-5 | TRBV11-2 | ASRHRAGTETQY
TRBJ2-1 | TRBV3-1 | ASSQVVGSEQF
TRBJ2-4 | TRBV11-2 | ASSLGHAGTKNIQY
TRBJ1-2 | TRBV10-3 | AINPDGGNYGYT
TRBJ2-3 | TRBV6-5 | ASSYGASHTDTQY
TRBJ1-2 | TRBV29-1 | SVEGSDTPYGYT
TRBJ2-1 | TRBV6-2/TRBV6-3 | ASSYHGVWF